Presented here are 14 T cell receptor beta chains from one specimen sequenced in a study of cytomegalovirus exposure and HLA in healthy donors. The PCR was carried out with 60 Vbeta primers and 13 Jbeta primers. Measured with immunoSEQ multiplex PCR; TCRdb has only the in-frame clones, and not every one. The sample has about 140,000 clones; about four fifths are singletons. Sequences were obtained from PBMCs. The origin of the receptors is a woman in her late teens or twenties in good health and CMV-seropositive.

This clone turned up a few times. The V gene is TRBV27, the J gene TRBJ1-2; 7 nucleotides match TRBD1. This CDR3 has 13 amino acids. CDR1 and CDR2 (germline): MNHEY, SMNVEV (reference sequence). Trimming at V came to 0 bases and at J to 6 bases, leaving 1 base not matched to a gene. The CDR3 spells CASSLSQGNGYTF. The CDR3 region has the DNA TGTGCCAGCAGTTTATCACAGGGGAATGGCTACACCTTC.

This chain joins TRBV30 and TRBJ1-2; D may be TRBD1 (5 bases). Germline V CDR1 and CDR2: GTSNPN, SVGIG (reference sequence). The V and J ends lost 0 bases and 7 bases respectively, with 9 bases between them. The CDR3 totals 12 residues. The CDR3: CAWSVGQSGYTF. The CDR3 region has the DNA TGTGCCTGGAGTGTGGGGCAGTCTGGCTACACCTTC.

The chain links TRBV7-9 to TRBJ1-1; 7 bases are shared with TRBD1. This CDR3 is built from 15 residues. V shed 1 base and J 3 bases; nucleotides not matched to a gene: 5. Germline V gives CDR1 SEHNR, CDR2 FQNEAQ (reference sequence). CDR3 DNA: TGTGCCAGCAGCTTAGGGACAGGTTCGGACACTGAAGCTTTCTTT. Translation gives CASSLGTGSDTEAFF. The full variable domain, its missing parts supplied by reference TRBV7-9 and TRBJ1-1, is DTGVSQNPRHKITKRGQNVTFRCDPISEHNRLYWYRQTLGQGPEFLTYFQNEAQLEKSRLLSDRFSAERPKGSFSTLEIQRTEQGDSAMYLCASSLGTGSDTEAFFGQGTRLTVV.

V is TRBV5-1 and J is TRBJ2-5, with D perhaps matching TRBD1 (5 bases). Germline CDR1 SGHRS, CDR2 YFSETQ. V shed 3 bases and J shed 5 bases, with 17 bases lying between them. This CDR3 contains 15 residues. This CDR3 is CASSSGQGWVETQYF. The CDR3 DNA reads TGCGCCAGCAGCTCAGGGCAGGGTTGGGTGGAGACCCAGTACTTC.

The V call is TRBV6-5, the J call TRBJ2-1; TRBD2 might be the D (5 bases). Per the germline V gene, CDR1 is MNHEY and CDR2 is SVGAGI. CDR3 length equals 15 residues. V shed 4 bases and J shed 7 bases, with 17 bases lying between them. The CDR3 protein is CASSSLDAITNEQFF. The CDR3 region has the DNA TGTGCCAGCAGTTCACTAGACGCTATAACAAATGAGCAGTTCTTC.

This clone was recorded a few times. This sequence joins TRBV28 and TRBJ2-7; TRBD2 aligns across 10 bases. The CDR3 is 14 amino acids. The germline V gene encodes CDR1 MDHEN and CDR2 SYDVKM. The V segment lost 6 bases and the J segment 12 bases; nucleotides outside the gene matches: 14. The CDR3 DNA sequence: TGTGCCAGCAGCTCCCACCAGCGGGGGGGTCTTCCGTACTTC. This gives the protein CASSSHQRGGLPYF.

The chain's CDR3 is CASSPEEGLSRGYTF. Written as DNA, the CDR3 is TGTGCCAGCAGTCCTGAGGAGGGACTCTCTCGGGGCTACACCTTC. The chain employs TRBV6-1 and TRBJ1-2; D may be TRBD1 (5 bases). The CDR3 extends over 15 amino acids. The ends were cut back, 5 bases at V and 8 bases at J, with 21 bases in the middle. CDR1 and CDR2 from the germline V gene are MNHNS and SASEGT.

V is TRBV29-1 and J is TRBJ1-2; D unresolved. The CDR3 contains 11 residues. Per germline, CDR1 SQVTM and CDR2 ANQGSEA. The CDR3 is CTLREGYGYTF. CDR3 sequence (DNA): TGCACCCTGAGGGAGGGCTATGGCTACACCTTC. The whole variable domain, remainder taken from reference TRBV29-1 and TRBJ1-2, is SAVISQKPSRDICQRGTSLTIQCQVDSQVTMMFWYRQQPGQSLTLIATANQGSEATYESGFVIDKFPISRPNLTFSTLTVSNMSPEDSSIYLCTLREGYGYTFGSGTRLTVV.

The chain links TRBV28 to TRBJ1-4; D is undetermined. This CDR3 is built from 15 residues. Germline V gene lookup returns CDR1 MDHEN and CDR2 SYDVKM. The V and J ends lost 4 bases and 6 bases respectively, with 15 bases between them. CDR3: CASSSLTVGDEKLFF. The CDR3 nucleotides read TGTGCCAGCAGTTCCCTCACGGTGGGCGATGAAAAACTGTTTTTT.

The chain links TRBV28 to TRBJ2-7, with no clear D. V lost 2 bases to trimming and J lost 3 bases, with 8 bases between them. The CDR3 consists of 13 residues. The germline gives CDR1 MDHEN, CDR2 SYDVKM. The CDR3 reads CASSLGRHYEQYF. The DNA of the CDR3 is TGTGCCAGCAGTTTAGGCAGACACTACGAGCAGTACTTC. The full variable domain, with the rest looked up from reference TRBV28 and TRBJ2-7, is DVKVTQSSRYLVKRTGEKVFLECVQDMDHENMFWYRQDPGLGLRLIYFSYDVKMKEKGDIPEGYSVSREKKERFSLILESASTNQTSMYLCASSLGRHYEQYFGPGTRLTVT.

The genes are TRBV7-2 and TRBJ1-5; TRBD1 might be the D (6 bases). Germline V gives CDR1 SGHTA, CDR2 FQGNSA. The CDR3 covers 14 residues. V was pared by 5 bases and J by 3 bases, with 11 bases between. This CDR3 is CASSVQGINQPQHF. The CDR3, as DNA: TGTGCCAGCAGCGTACAGGGCATCAATCAGCCCCAGCATTTT. The full variable domain, rest sourced from reference TRBV7-2 and TRBJ1-5, is GAGVSQSPSNKVTEKGKDVELRCDPISGHTALYWYRQSLGQGLEFLIYFQGNSAPDKSGLPSDRFSAERTGGSVSTLTIQRTQQEDSAVYLCASSVQGINQPQHFGDGTRLSIL.

This clone was seen a handful of times. In DNA form, the CDR3 reads TGTGCCAGCAGTAACGGACAGGGGGGCCAGCCCCAGCATTTT. Protein product: CASSNGQGGQPQHF. The chain has TRBV6-1 and TRBJ1-5, with 10 bases that match TRBD1. Germline V gives CDR1 MNHNS, CDR2 SASEGT. The CDR3 has 14 residues. With V trimmed by 5 bases and J by 7 bases, 5 bases remained unmatched.

The chain joins TRBV9 to TRBJ2-3; D is possibly TRBD1 (6 bases). This CDR3 spans 17 amino acids. The germline CDR1 and CDR2 sequences are SGDLS and YYNGEE. V was shortened by 0 bases and J by 4 bases, with 18 bases between the two germline ends. The CDR3: CASSVDPTGTVADTQYF. In nucleotides, the CDR3 is TGTGCCAGCAGCGTAGACCCCACAGGGACCGTCGCAGATACGCAGTATTTT.

This chain links TRBV5-1 with TRBJ2-3, with 12 positions matching TRBD1. CDR1 and CDR2 from the germline V gene are SGHRS and YFSETQ. The CDR3 is 15 amino acids. V was pared by 4 bases and J by 4 bases, with 4 bases of the junction left unmatched. The CDR3 spells CASSTGTGGADTQYF. The DNA for the CDR3 is TGCGCCAGCAGCACGGGGACAGGGGGCGCAGATACGCAGTATTTT.